These 11 T cell receptor gamma chains originate from one sample sequenced in a study of intestinal T cells in coeliac disease. TRG repertoires were amplified with LymphoTrack primers from around 0.2 ug of biopsy DNA. TCRdb re-called the multiplex PCR reads via CATT. This table has approximately 970 gamma-chain clones, around 45% appearing once. Genomic DNA came from ten 5-µm formalin-fixed paraffin-embedded scrolls per case. Sequencing was carried out using a duodenal biopsy. These receptors came from a human donor with celiac disease.

The CDR3 spells CATWDGQWDITTGWFKIF. In DNA form, the CDR3 reads TGTGCCACCTGGGATGGTCAATGGGATATTACCACTGGTTGGTTCAAGATATTT. The chain has TRGV4 and TRGJP1. The CDR3 totals 18 residues. Per the germline V gene, CDR1 is EGSTGY and CDR2 is YDSYTSSV. Trimming cost V 1 base and J 1 base; bases outside gene matches: 12.

The table lists this clone with a few counts. One base away lies a much larger clone, so this may be a sequencing read error. Other DNA sequences in this specimen translate into the identical CDR3. The chain combines TRGV5 with TRGJ1 or TRGJ2. CDR1 and CDR2 from the germline V gene are VINAFY and YDVSNSKD. The CDR3 consists of 13 residues. CDR3 loop: CATWDRQGCKKLF. The CDR3 DNA sequence: TGTGCCACCTGGGACAGGCAGGGATGTAAGAAACTCTTC.

This rearrangement joins TRGV10 to TRGJ1 or TRGJ2. TRGV10 is an ORF; its function is uncertain. The CDR3 totals 14 residues. Unmatched junction bases numbered 8, after V lost 8 bases and J lost 0 bases. This CDR3 reads CAAWIGLNYYKKLF. In nucleotides, the CDR3 is TGTGCTGCGTGGATAGGCCTGAATTATTATAAGAAACTCTTT.

V gene TRGV2 combines with J gene TRGJP2. CDR1 and CDR2 (germline): EGSNGY, YDSYNSKV. The CDR3 runs 15 residues. Unmatched junction bases numbered 11, after V lost 1 base and J lost 9 bases. The CDR3, as DNA: TGTGCCACCTGGGACGGCCTTTCGGTGTATTGGATCAAGACGTTT. Its translation: CATWDGLSVYWIKTF.

The chain's CDR3 is CATWDPLYHLGWFKIF. CDR3 DNA: TGTGCCACCTGGGACCCGCTATACCACCTTGGTTGGTTCAAGATATTT. This sequence joins TRGV8 and TRGJP1. Germline CDR1 and CDR2: VENAVY and YDSYNSRV. The CDR3 length is 16 residues. With 4 bases clipped from V and 7 bases from J, the junction kept 15 bases outside the gene matches.

This clone was recorded a few times. A read error may explain this, as a much larger clone is one base away. The sample carries other DNA sequences with the same CDR3. This sequence joins TRGV2 and TRGJ1 or TRGJ2. CDR1 and CDR2 (germline): EGSNGY, YDSYNSKV. The CDR3 is 14 residues long. The chain's CDR3 is CATWDGIVYYKKLF. CDR3 sequence (DNA): TGTGCCACCTGGGACGGAATAGTTTATTATAAGAAGCTCTTT.

This sequence joins TRGV2 and TRGJP2. Germline V gene sequence: CDR1 EGSNGY, CDR2 YDSYNSKV. The ends lost 3 bases at V and 2 bases at J; junction bases unmatched: 15. The CDR3 is 18 amino acids. The CDR3 is CATWDRRGTRSSDWIKTF. CDR3 DNA sequence: TGTGCCACCTGGGACAGAAGGGGTACTAGGAGTAGTGATTGGATCAAGACGTTT.

DNA of the CDR3: TGTGCCACCTGGGACGGACTAAATTTATTAATAAGAAAACTCTTT. It specifies CATWDGLNLLIRKLF. This rearrangement joins TRGV2 to TRGJ1 or TRGJ2. Germline CDR1 reads EGSNGY; CDR2 reads YDSYNSKV. This CDR3 spans 15 amino acids. V dropped 1 base and J dropped 13; count of bases not matched to a gene: 19.

This clone was picked up a small number of times. J is TRGJP2 and V is TRGV2. CDR3 length: 16 amino acids. Germline CDR1 reads EGSNGY; CDR2 reads YDSYNSKV. V trimming: 5 bases; J trimming: 5 bases; junction bases outside the gene matches: 14. As DNA, the CDR3 is TGTGCCACCTGGGGACTGGGGGAGAAGAGTGATTGGATCAAGACGTTT. This encodes CATWGLGEKSDWIKTF.

This chain joins TRGV5 and TRGJ1 or TRGJ2. The CDR3 extends over 13 amino acids. From germline, CDR1 is VINAFY and CDR2 YDVSNSKD. J lost 10 bases, V lost 0 bases, and 9 bases had no gene match. CDR3 nucleotides: TGTGCCACCTGGGACAGGCGAATTATAAAGAAACTCTTT. Its translation is CATWDRRIIKKLF.

V and J are TRGV2 and TRGJP2. V shed 0 bases, J shed 8 bases, and the junction held 21 bases outside the gene matches. Germline V lookup: CDR1 EGSNGY, CDR2 YDSYNSKV. CDR3 length equals 19 residues. The CDR3 nucleotides read TGTGCCACCTGGGACGGGACCGGGGGTAGCAGAGTAGTGGATTGGATCAAGACGTTT. It encodes CATWDGTGGSRVVDWIKTF.